This T cell receptor beta chain was retrieved from a study of blood T cell repertoires in COVID-19. The method was immunoSEQ multiplex PCR; TCRdb's version includes in-frame clones alone and lacks a portion of them. The sample consists of around 65,000 clones, roughly four fifths of them appearing once. The trim removed 0 bases at V and 2 bases at J, leaving 15 bases unmatched. In germline, CDR1 is GTSNPN, CDR2 SVGIG (reference sequence). This CDR3 is 18 amino acids long. This chain links TRBV30 with TRBJ1-2; 7 positions match TRBD1. Sequenced: peripheral blood. The TCR was taken from a human donor in a cohort sampled during active COVID-19. The CDR3, as DNA: TGTGCCTGGAGTGTACCCTCCCACCCGGGACAGCTAAACTATGGCTACACCTTC. Protein product: CAWSVPSHPGQLNYGYTF. Full variable domain (outside the CDR3, taken from reference TRBV30 and TRBJ1-2): SQTIHQWPATLVQPVGSPLSLECTVEGTSNPNLYWYRQAAGRGLQLLFYSVGIGQISSEVPQNLSASRPQDRQFILSSKKLLLSDSGFYLCAWSVPSHPGQLNYGYTFGSGTRLTVV.